This T cell receptor (beta chain) was sequenced for a study of blood T cell repertoires in COVID-19 (dated by TCRdb to about 2020). For context, the study as a whole: The collaborator samples originated in the United States, Italy and Spain and spanned the acute and convalescent phases of COVID-19. The samples were drawn from the first 160 participants of the ongoing ImmuneRACE study and from over 950 subjects provided by 6 global collaborators. The prospective study material was composed of cDNA or gDNA derived from T cells, B-cell-depleted T cells, or PBMCs. The repertoires were released in a freely available public database meant as a resource for research on the immune response to SARS-CoV-2. Subjects who had been exposed to COVID-19, were actively infected with it, or had recovered from it provided the deeply sampled blood TCRbeta repertoires that made up the dataset. Nearly every sample came with metadata listing a de-identified subject ID, COVID-19 status, age in years and sex. Where available, HLA class I and class II types were obtained from metadata supplied by the sample provider rather than from assay-based typing.

The CDR3 sequence holds 13 residues, the cysteine and phenylalanine included. Kept here is only the CDR3 DNA, which spans 39 bases and is read in frame from base 1. V is clipped by 3 bases and J by 4 bases, and the sequence between their germline boundaries is 9 bases long. The germline V gene (reference sequence) yields LNHDA for CDR1 and SQIVND for CDR2. For this clone: This clone's antigen is unknown. The record has no base qualities; no much larger clone is one base away.

Points the paper makes about the study in general: How much clinical and demographic metadata was included differed by source and by participant, and the metadata was provided uncurated.

TCRbeta CDR3 regions were amplified from genomic DNA using the immunoSEQ Assay, a bias-controlled multiplex PCR. In the original analysis: The number of nucleated cells in each sample was estimated from the amplification of reference gene primers within the assay. To quantify the absolute abundance of each unique TCRbeta CDR3 rearrangement, sequence reads were collapsed and filtered. For each sample, productive Simpson clonality was calculated by taking the square root of Simpson's diversity index across productive rearrangements. Imported from immuneACCESS, the table was reduced by TCRdb to in-frame sequences with V and J called. These copies leave out some clones; in studies compared against another copy, an unresolved V gene accounts for under half, and the cause of the remainder is not known. That table is the source of V, J and clone size, and D and trimming were worked out from the DNA. Counted in this sample were around 260,000 clones; 75% to 90% of them appeared once. The top ten hold about 3% of the sample.

Collaborating institutions collected whole blood in K2EDTA tubes following their own protocols. For TCRbeta analysis, collaborators shipped samples as frozen whole blood, isolated PBMCs, or DNA extracted from either of those sample types. The origin of this receptor is a woman in her twenties or thirties with active or convalescent COVID-19. The sample comprised peripheral blood. The rearrangement combines TRBV19 with TRBJ1-1, with no confident D gene call. The base sequence is TGTGCCAGTAGTATTCGGGGAGGCACTGAAGCTTTCTTT. Its translation reads: CASSIRGGTEAFF. The full variable domain, completed from the reference TRBV19 and TRBJ1-1 proteins outside the CDR3, reads DGGITQSPKYLFRKEGQNVTLSCEQNLNHDAMYWYRQDPGQGLRLIYYSQIVNDFQKGDIAEGYSVSREKKESFPLTVTSAQKNPTAFYLCASSIRGGTEAFFGQGTRLTVV.